The sequence of this T cell receptor beta chain was determined in a study of blood T cell repertoires in COVID-19. Study as a whole: Spain, Italy and the United States supplied samples that represented acute and convalescent COVID-19. The cDNA or gDNA used as material had been derived from T cells, B-cell-depleted T cells, or PBMCs.

How the authors handled the data: Amplification with reference gene primers provided the estimates of nucleated cell counts. The method was immunoSEQ multiplex PCR; TCRdb's version includes in-frame clones alone and lacks a portion of them. The D gene and trimming were derived from the DNA, and the V and J assignments and clone size from that table. The sample includes around 120,000 clones, about 86% of them seen just once. The sequence derives from a woman aged 50 to 60 with active or convalescent COVID-19. The material sequenced was peripheral blood.

CDR3: CASSLDRVTDTQYF. DNA of the CDR3: TGTGCCAGCAGCTTAGACAGGGTAACGGATACGCAGTATTTT. This sequence joins TRBV7-3 and TRBJ2-3; 7 nucleotides agree with TRBD1. Germline-derived CDR1 and CDR2 are SGHTA and FQGTGA. The CDR3 consists of 14 residues. V lost 2 bases to trimming and J lost 6 bases; unmatched junction nucleotides: 5. The full variable domain, with the rest looked up from reference TRBV7-3 and TRBJ2-3, is GAGVSQTPSNKVTEKGKYVELRCDPISGHTALYWYRQSLGQGPEFLIYFQGTGAADDSGLPNDRFFAVRPEGSVSTLKIQRTERGDSAVYLCASSLDRVTDTQYFGPGTRLTVL.